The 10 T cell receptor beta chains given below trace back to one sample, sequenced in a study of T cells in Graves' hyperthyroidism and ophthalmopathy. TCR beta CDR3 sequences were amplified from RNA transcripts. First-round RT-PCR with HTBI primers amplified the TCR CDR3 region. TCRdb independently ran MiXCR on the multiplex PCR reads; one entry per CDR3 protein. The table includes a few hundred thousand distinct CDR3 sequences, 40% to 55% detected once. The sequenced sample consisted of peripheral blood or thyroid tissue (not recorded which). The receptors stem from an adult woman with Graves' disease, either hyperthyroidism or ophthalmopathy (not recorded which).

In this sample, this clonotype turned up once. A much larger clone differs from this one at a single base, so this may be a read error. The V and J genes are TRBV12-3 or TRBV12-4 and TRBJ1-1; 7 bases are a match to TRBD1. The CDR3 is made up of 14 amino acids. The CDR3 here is CDSRGGGSGLEAFF. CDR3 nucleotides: TGTGACAGCAGGGGGGGTGGGTCCGGCCTTGAAGCTTTCTTT.

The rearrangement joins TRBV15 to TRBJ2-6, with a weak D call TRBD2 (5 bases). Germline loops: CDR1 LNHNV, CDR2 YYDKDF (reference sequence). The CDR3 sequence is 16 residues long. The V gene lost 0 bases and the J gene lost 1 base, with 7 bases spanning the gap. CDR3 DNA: TGTGCCACCAGCAGAGAGGGAGATTCTGGGGCCAACGTCCTGACTTTC. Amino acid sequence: CATSREGDSGANVLTF.

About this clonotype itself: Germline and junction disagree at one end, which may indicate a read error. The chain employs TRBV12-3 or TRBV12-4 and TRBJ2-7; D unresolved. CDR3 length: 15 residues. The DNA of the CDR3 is TGTGCCAGCAGCTTAGACCGTACCTCTCACTACGAGCAGTACTTC. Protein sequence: CASSLDRTSHYEQYF.

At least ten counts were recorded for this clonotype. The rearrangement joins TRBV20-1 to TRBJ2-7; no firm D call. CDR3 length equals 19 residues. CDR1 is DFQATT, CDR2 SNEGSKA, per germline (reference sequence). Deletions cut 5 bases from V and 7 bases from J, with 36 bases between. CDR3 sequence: CSAVLPEVRIAVRLREQYF. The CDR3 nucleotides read TGCAGTGCTGTGCTCCCAGAAGTAAGGATTGCAGTGAGGCTTCGGGAGCAGTACTTC.

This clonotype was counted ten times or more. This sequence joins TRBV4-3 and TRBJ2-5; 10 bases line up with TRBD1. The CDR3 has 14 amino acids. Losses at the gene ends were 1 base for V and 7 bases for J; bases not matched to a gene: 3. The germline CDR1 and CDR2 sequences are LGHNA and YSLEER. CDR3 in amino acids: CASSQGRTGGTQYF. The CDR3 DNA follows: TGCGCCAGCAGCCAAGGCCGGACAGGGGGGACCCAGTACTTC.

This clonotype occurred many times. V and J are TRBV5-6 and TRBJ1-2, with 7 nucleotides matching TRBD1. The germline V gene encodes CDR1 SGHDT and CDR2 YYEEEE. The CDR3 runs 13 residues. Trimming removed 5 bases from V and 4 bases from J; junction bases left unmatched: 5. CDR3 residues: CASSPYRGYGYTF. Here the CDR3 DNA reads TGTGCCAGCAGTCCATACAGGGGCTATGGCTACACCTTC.

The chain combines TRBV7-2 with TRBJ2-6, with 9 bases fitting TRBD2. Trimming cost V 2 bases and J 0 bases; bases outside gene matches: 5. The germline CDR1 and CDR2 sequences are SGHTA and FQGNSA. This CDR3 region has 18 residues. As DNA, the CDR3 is TGTGCCAGCAGCTTATACAGCGGGAGGTTCTCTGGGGCCAACGTCCTGACTTTC. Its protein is CASSLYSGRFSGANVLTF.

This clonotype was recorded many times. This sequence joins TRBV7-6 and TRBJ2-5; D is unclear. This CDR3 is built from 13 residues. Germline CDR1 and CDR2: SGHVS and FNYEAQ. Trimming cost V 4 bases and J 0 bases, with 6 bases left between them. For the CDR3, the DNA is TGTGCCAGCAGCTCTCCCAACCAAGAGACCCAGTACTTC. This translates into CASSSPNQETQYF.

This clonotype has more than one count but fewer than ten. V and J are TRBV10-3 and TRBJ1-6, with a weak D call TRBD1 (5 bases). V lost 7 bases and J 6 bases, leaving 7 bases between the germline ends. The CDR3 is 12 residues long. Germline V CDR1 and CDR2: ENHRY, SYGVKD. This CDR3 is CAITGGNSPLHF. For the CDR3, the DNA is TGTGCCATCACCGGGGGTAATTCACCCCTCCACTTT.

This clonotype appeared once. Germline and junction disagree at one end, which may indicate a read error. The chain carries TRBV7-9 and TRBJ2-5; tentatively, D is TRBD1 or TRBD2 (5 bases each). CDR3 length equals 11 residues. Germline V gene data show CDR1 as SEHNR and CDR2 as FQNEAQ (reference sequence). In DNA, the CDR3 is TGTGCCAGCAGCCCAACCGGGACCCCGTACTTC. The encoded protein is CASSPTGTPYF.